This TCR beta chain is drawn from a study of blood T cells in healthy people across ages. Study-wide results and limits: Researchers judged that diversity estimates from one million T cells fell short of true values. TCR beta diversity, measured per million T cells, fell in a roughly linear way with age.

V lost 6 bases and J 0 bases, leaving 14 bases between the germline ends. This CDR3 is built from 14 residues. Germline assignment: CDR1 SQVTM and CDR2 ANQGSEA. Sample-barcoded 5' priming and a J-beta primer mix drove a second PCR of 7 to 11 cycles. A template-switch adaptor containing 12 random nucleotides labeled each cDNA molecule. One entry per CDR3 protein, called by TCRdb with MiXCR from the 5' RACE reads. This sample has hundreds of thousands of distinct CDR3 sequences, with 58% found just once. Note on this clonotype: Its antigen is not identified.

J is TRBJ1-1 and V is TRBV29-1, with D unclear. This sequence was found in a young man in good health. Material: blood. This chain's CDR3 is CSVHPKTLNTEAFF. The CDR3 DNA reads TGCAGCGTCCACCCCAAGACACTGAACACTGAAGCTTTCTTT.